This entry describes one T cell receptor (beta chain). Its antigen is as yet unknown. This cohort consisted of healthy bone marrow donors. The data stem from a study of cytomegalovirus exposure and HLA in healthy donors. 13 Jbeta primers and 60 Vbeta primers were used for the PCR. The table came from immunoSEQ multiplex PCR; TCRdb's copy has only in-frame clones and leaves some out. The sample has 80,000 to 100,000 clones; 55% to 70% are singletons. Findings of the study overall: Common viral pathogens were later found to be apparently linked to several of the most significant clusters. Most TCR beta V segments were productive about 87% or about 30% of the time in an earlier analysis. The only immune exposure information that was available was CMV serostatus.

The CDR3 totals 16 residues. Germline V gene sequence: CDR1 MNHEY, CDR2 SMNVEV (reference sequence). Trimming cost V 2 bases and J 5 bases; bases outside gene matches: 8. The source material was PBMCs. This sequence originates from a woman in her forties in good health and CMV-seropositive. The chain has TRBV27 and TRBJ2-2, with 7 bases aligning to TRBD2. The DNA for the CDR3 is TGTGCCAGCAGTTTAATCGCGGGAGACGGAACCGGGGAGCTGTTTTTT. Its translation: CASSLIAGDGTGELFF.